This T cell receptor beta chain was sequenced during a study of blood T cells in healthy people across ages. Study in general: Through template switching, about one barcoded beta molecule was captured per two T cells, as measured in model experiments.

The CDR3 spans 11 residues. Germline V gene lookup returns CDR1 SQVTM and CDR2 ANQGSEA. Study-wide findings and caveats: Among long-lived donors, naive CD4+ cells were more numerous and diversity higher than in aged donors. Age brought a roughly linear fall in TCR beta diversity measured per million T cells.

PCR was performed a second time for 7 to 11 cycles using a sample-barcoded 5' primer and a J-beta primer mix. Every sample gave at least 2.5 million paired-end reads containing CDR3. TCRdb called the 5' RACE reads again in MiXCR, with one record for every CDR3 protein. The sample has some 1.6 million distinct CDR3 sequences, around 36% seen once. Concerning this clonotype: The antigen is unknown.

Input material: blood. V and J are TRBV29-1 and TRBJ2-7, with D uncertain. The DNA end is a closer match to TRBJ2-5, so the J assignment may be wrong. The TCR comes from a woman under 40 in good health. The CDR3 sequence: CSVSYGGTQYF. Here the CDR3 DNA reads TGCAGCGTTTCCTATGGTGGGACCCAGTACTTC.